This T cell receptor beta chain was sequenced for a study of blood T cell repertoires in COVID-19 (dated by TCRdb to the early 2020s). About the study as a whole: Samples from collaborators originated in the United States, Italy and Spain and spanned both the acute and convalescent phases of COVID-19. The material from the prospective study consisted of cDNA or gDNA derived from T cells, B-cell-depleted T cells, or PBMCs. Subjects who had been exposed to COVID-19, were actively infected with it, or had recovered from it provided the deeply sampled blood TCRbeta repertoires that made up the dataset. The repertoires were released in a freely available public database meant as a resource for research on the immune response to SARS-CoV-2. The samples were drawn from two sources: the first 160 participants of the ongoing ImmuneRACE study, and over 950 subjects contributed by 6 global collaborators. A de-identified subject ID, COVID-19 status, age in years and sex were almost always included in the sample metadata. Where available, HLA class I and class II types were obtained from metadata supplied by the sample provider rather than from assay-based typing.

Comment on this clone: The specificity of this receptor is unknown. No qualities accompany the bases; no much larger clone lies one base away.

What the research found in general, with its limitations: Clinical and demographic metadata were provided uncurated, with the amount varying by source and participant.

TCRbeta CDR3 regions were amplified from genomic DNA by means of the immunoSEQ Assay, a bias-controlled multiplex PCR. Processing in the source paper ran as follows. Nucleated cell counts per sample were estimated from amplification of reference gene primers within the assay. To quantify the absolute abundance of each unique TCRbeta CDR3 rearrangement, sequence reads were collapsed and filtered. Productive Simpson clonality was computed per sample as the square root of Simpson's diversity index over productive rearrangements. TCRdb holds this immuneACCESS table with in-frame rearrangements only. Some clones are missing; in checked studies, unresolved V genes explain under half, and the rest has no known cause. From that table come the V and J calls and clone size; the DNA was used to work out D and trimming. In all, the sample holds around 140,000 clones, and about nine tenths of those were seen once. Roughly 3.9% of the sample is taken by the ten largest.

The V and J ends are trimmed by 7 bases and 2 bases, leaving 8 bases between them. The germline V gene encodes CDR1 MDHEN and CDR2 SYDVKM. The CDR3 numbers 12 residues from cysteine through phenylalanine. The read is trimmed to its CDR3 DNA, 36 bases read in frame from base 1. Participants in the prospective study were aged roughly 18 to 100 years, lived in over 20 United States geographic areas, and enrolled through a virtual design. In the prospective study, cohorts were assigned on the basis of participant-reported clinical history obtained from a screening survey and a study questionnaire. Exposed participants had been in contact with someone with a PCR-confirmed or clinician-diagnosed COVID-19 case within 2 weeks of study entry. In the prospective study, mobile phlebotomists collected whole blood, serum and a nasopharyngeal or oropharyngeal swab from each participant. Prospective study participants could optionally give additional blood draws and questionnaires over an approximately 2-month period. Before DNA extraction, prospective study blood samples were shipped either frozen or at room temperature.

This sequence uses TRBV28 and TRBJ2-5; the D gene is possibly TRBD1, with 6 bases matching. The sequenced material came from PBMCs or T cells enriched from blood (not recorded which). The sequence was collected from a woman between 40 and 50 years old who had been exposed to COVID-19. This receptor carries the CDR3 CASKTGQETQYF. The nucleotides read TGTGCCAGCAAAACAGGGCAAGAGACCCAGTACTTC.